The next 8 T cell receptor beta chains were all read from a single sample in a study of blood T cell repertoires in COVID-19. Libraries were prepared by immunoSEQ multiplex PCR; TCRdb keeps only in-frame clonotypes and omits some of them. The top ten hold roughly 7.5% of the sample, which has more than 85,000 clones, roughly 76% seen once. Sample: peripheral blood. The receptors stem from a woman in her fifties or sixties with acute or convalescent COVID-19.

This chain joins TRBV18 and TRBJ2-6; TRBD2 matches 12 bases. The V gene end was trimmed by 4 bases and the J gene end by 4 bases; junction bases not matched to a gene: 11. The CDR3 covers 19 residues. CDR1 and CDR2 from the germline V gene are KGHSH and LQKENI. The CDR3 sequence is CASSLRLAGDPGGANVLTF. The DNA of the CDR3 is TGTGCCAGCTCACTACGACTAGCGGGGGACCCAGGGGGGGCCAACGTCCTGACTTTC.

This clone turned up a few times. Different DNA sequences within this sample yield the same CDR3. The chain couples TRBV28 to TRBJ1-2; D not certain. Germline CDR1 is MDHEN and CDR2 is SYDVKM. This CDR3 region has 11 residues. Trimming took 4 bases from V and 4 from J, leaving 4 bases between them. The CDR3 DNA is TGTGCCAGCAGTTCCCGCTATGGCTACACCTTC. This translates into CASSSRYGYTF.

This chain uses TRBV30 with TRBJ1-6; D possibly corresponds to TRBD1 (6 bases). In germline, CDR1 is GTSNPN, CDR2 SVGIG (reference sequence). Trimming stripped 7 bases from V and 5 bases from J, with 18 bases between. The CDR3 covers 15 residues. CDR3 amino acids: CASTKWTENNSPLHF. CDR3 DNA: TGTGCCTCAACCAAATGGACAGAAAATAATTCACCCCTCCACTTT.

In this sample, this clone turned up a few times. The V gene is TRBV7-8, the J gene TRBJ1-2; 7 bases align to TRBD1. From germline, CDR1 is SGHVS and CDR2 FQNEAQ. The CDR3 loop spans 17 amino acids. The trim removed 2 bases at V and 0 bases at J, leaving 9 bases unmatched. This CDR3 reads CASSLLQGTLTNYGYTF. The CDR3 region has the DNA TGTGCCAGCAGCTTACTACAGGGGACTCTTACTAACTATGGCTACACCTTC.

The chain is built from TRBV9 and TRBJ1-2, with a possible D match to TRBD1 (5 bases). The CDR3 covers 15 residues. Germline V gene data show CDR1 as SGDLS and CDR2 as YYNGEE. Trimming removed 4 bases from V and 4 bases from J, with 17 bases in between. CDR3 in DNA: TGTGCCAGCAGCCCAAAGACGGGGGTTAGCTATGGCTACACCTTC. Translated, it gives CASSPKTGVSYGYTF.

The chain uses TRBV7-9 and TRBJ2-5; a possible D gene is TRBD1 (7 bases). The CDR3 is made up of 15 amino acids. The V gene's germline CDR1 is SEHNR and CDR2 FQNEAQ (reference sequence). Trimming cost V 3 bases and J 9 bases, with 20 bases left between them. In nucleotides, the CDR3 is TGTGCCAGCAGCTTCTGGGACAGCGCTCCGGGGGCCCAGTACTTC. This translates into CASSFWDSAPGAQYF.

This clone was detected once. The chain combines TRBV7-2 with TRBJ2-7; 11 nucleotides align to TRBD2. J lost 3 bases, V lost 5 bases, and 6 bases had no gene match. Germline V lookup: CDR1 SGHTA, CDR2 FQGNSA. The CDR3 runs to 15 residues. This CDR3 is CASSHDTSGGYEQYF. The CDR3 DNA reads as TGTGCCAGCAGCCATGATACTAGCGGGGGCTACGAGCAGTACTTC.

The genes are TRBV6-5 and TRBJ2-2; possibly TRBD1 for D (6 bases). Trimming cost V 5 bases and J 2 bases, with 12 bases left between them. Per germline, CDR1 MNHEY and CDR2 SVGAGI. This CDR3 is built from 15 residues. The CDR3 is CASSPGTLNTGELFF. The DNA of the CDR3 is TGTGCCAGCAGTCCCGGGACACTTAACACCGGGGAGCTGTTTTTT.